This T cell receptor beta chain stems from a study of blood T cell repertoires in COVID-19. Study-level information: Samples representing acute and convalescent COVID-19 were sourced from the United States, Italy and Spain. The analysed material was cDNA or gDNA that came from T cells, B-cell-depleted T cells, or PBMCs.

Participant-given clinical history determined each cohort assignment. The V gene end was trimmed by 4 bases and the J gene end by 3 bases; junction bases not matched to a gene: 8. This CDR3 spans 14 amino acids. Germline V gene data show CDR1 as GTSNPN and CDR2 as SVGIG (reference sequence). In the original analysis: From reference gene primer amplification, estimates of nucleated cell counts were derived. The assay was immunoSEQ multiplex PCR, and TCRdb's table has in-frame clones only and misses some. For V, J and clone size, that table is used; D and trimming come from the DNA. The table lists a few hundred thousand clones, about nine tenths of them singletons.

The source of this sequence is a woman aged 18 to 35 who had recovered from COVID-19. Source material: PBMCs or T cells enriched from blood (not recorded which). This sequence joins TRBV30 and TRBJ2-7; TRBD1 aligns across 8 bases. For the CDR3, the DNA is TGTGCCTGGACCAACAGGGGGGATAACTACGAGCAGTACTTC. Residues: CAWTNRGDNYEQYF.